The clone carrying this TCR beta chain was counted between two and nine times. MiXCR was run by TCRdb on the 5' RACE reads, yielding one entry per CDR3 protein. The data contain a few hundred thousand distinct CDR3 sequences, nearly 10% of them singletons. This CDR3 is built from 15 residues. CDR1 is SEHNR, CDR2 FQNEAQ, per germline (reference sequence). The ends lost 7 bases at V and 0 bases at J; junction bases unmatched: 9. The data derive from a study of identical twins. These data were likewise used in another study, on yellow fever vaccine responses in identical twins. That paper notes: A vaccine T cell response that seemed partly convergent and partly personalized was reported in twins.

This clonotype was sampled from a young woman in good health. The sequencing input was PBMCs. The V and J genes are TRBV7-9 and TRBJ2-7, with 7 bases aligning to TRBD1. The CDR3 DNA follows: TGTGCCAGCAATTCTAAACAGGGGAACTCCTACGAGCAGTACTTC. Amino acids: CASNSKQGNSYEQYF.